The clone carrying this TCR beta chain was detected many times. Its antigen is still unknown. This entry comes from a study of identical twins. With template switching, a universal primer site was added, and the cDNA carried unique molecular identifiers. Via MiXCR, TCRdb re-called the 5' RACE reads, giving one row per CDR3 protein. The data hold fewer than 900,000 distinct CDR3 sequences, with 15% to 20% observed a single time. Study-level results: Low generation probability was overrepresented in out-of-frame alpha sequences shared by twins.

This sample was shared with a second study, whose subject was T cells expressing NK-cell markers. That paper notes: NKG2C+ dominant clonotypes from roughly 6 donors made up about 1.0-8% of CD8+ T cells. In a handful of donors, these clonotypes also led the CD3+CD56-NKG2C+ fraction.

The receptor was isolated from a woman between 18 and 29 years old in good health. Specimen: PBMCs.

The CDR3 spells CASSYSTGKGSPLHF. CDR3 sequence (DNA): TGTGCCAGCAGTTACTCCACAGGGAAGGGTTCACCCCTCCACTTT. J is TRBJ1-6 and V is TRBV6-5; weak D call: TRBD1 (6 bases). The CDR3 has 15 amino acids. Germline CDR1 is MNHEY and CDR2 is SVGAGI. The ends were cut back, 0 bases at V and 9 bases at J, with 12 bases in the middle.